These T cell receptor beta chains were read from a single sample in a study of T cell responses to AZD1222 COVID-19 vaccine. Produced via immunoSEQ multiplex PCR; TCRdb's table is partial and in-frame only. Counted here are 54,000 or so clones, approximately 80% occurring once; the ten biggest clones make up roughly 5.2%. Sequenced material: peripheral blood, taken 28 days after the second AZD1222 dose. Receptors originate from an adult who received the AZD1222 COVID-19 vaccine. Both conserved end residues are part of each CDR3. Fields, in order: J gene, V gene, D gene, clone size, CDR3 protein, CDR3 DNA. D genes are given only for firm matches. Clone size is shown for a subset of rows, as once, few, many or a class of expanded clone.

J: TRBJ2-5; V: TRBV5-4; D: -; size: -; CDR3: CASSPKTAHQETQYF; DNA: TGTGCCAGCAGCCCAAAGACAGCGCACCAAGAGACCCAGTACTTC
J: TRBJ1-2; V: TRBV6-4; D: -; size: -; CDR3: CASSAEGGDPCSF; DNA: TGTGCCAGCAGTGCAGAGGGGGGCGATCCGTGCTCCTTC
J: TRBJ1-3; V: TRBV14; D: -; size: few; CDR3: CASSPSGNTIYF; DNA: TGTGCCAGCAGCCCGTCTGGAAACACCATATATTTT
J: TRBJ2-2; V: TRBV6-5; D: -; size: few; CDR3: CASSYRHLTGELFF; DNA: TGTGCCAGCAGTTACCGACACCTCACCGGGGAGCTGTTTTTT
J: TRBJ1-1; V: TRBV11-2; D: -; size: -; CDR3: CASSLVHPSAFF; DNA: TGTGCCAGCAGCTTAGTCCACCCTAGTGCTTTCTTT
J: TRBJ2-1; V: TRBV30; D: TRBD1; size: few; CDR3: CAWRGDRGVNEQFF; DNA: TGTGCCTGGAGGGGCGACAGGGGAGTCAATGAGCAGTTCTTC
J: TRBJ2-3; V: TRBV20-1; D: -; size: -; CDR3: CSASTLTSTDTQYF; DNA: TGCAGTGCTAGTACTCTCACTAGCACAGATACGCAGTATTTT
J: TRBJ2-5; V: TRBV28; D: TRBD1; size: -; CDR3: CASSCTGTGGETQYF; DNA: TGTGCCAGCAGTTGTACCGGGACAGGGGGCGAGACCCAGTACTTC
J: TRBJ2-6; V: TRBV5-1; D: TRBD1; size: -; CDR3: CASSLEPGQGASGANVLTF; DNA: TGCGCCAGCAGCTTGGAACCGGGACAGGGGGCATCTGGGGCCAACGTCCTGACTTTC
J: TRBJ1-1; V: TRBV7-6; D: -; size: -; CDR3: CASSLVRSSGTEAFF; DNA: TGTGCCAGCAGCTTAGTGCGGTCCTCAGGCACTGAAGCTTTCTTT
J: TRBJ2-2; V: TRBV11-1; D: -; size: -; CDR3: CASSSAGAGELFF; DNA: TGTGCCAGCAGCTCGGCAGGGGCCGGGGAGCTGTTTTTT
J: TRBJ2-1; V: TRBV7-2; D: -; size: -; CDR3: CASSLASYNEQFF; DNA: TGTGCCAGCAGCCTAGCCTCCTACAATGAGCAGTTCTTC
J: TRBJ2-7; V: TRBV11-2; D: -; size: -; CDR3: CASSLEAGGHGGTF; DNA: TGTGCCAGCAGCTTAGAAGCGGGTGGACACGGTGGAACCTTC
J: TRBJ2-5; V: TRBV7-3; D: -; size: -; CDR3: CASSPGLGETQYF; DNA: TGTGCCAGCAGCCCCGGACTGGGGGAGACCCAGTACTTC
J: TRBJ2-2; V: TRBV9; D: -; size: -; CDR3: CASSVGVRGKTGELFF; DNA: TGTGCCAGCAGCGTAGGGGTCCGGGGGAAGACCGGGGAGCTGTTTTTT
J: TRBJ1-6; V: TRBV5-6; D: -; size: -; CDR3: CASSLRQNSPLHF; DNA: TGTGCCAGCAGCTTGCGGCAGAATTCACCCCTCCACTTT
J: TRBJ1-2; V: TRBV5-1; D: TRBD1; size: once; CDR3: CASSLDPQGSYYGYTF; DNA: TGCGCCAGCAGCTTGGACCCACAGGGGTCTTACTATGGCTACACCTTC
J: TRBJ2-2; V: TRBV28; D: -; size: few; CDR3: CASTLGAAGELFF; DNA: TGTGCCAGCACCTTGGGAGCCGCCGGGGAGCTGTTTTTT
J: TRBJ2-1; V: TRBV5-1; D: TRBD1; size: -; CDR3: CASSLVDREVNEQFF; DNA: TGCGCCAGCAGCTTGGTGGACAGGGAGGTGAATGAGCAGTTCTTC
J: TRBJ1-4; V: TRBV27; D: -; size: -; CDR3: CASMGIAEKLFF; DNA: TGTGCCAGCATGGGGATTGCTGAAAAACTGTTTTTT
J: TRBJ1-3; V: TRBV5-4; D: -; size: -; CDR3: CASSAFGYSGNTIYF; DNA: TGTGCCAGCAGCGCTTTTGGATACTCTGGAAACACCATATATTTT
J: TRBJ2-2; V: TRBV19; D: TRBD2; size: -; CDR3: CASSIYRARGANTGELFF; DNA: TGTGCCAGTAGTATATACCGGGCTCGGGGGGCGAACACCGGGGAGCTGTTTTTT
J: TRBJ1-2; V: TRBV24-1; D: -; size: -; CDR3: CATSDSGAGYTF; DNA: TGTGCCACCAGTGATTCGGGGGCCGGCTACACCTTC
J: TRBJ2-5; V: TRBV10-3; D: TRBD1; size: few; CDR3: CAISGRQDRAQETQYF; DNA: TGTGCCATCAGTGGCCGTCAAGACAGGGCCCAGGAGACCCAGTACTTC
J: TRBJ2-1; V: TRBV27; D: TRBD2; size: -; CDR3: CASSLSVAGYNEQFF; DNA: TGTGCCAGCAGTTTATCGGTAGCGGGATACAATGAGCAGTTCTTC
J: TRBJ1-5; V: TRBV7-8; D: -; size: -; CDR3: CASSFDRTSPNQPQHF; DNA: TGTGCCAGCAGCTTCGACAGGACGAGTCCCAATCAGCCCCAGCATTTT
J: TRBJ2-2; V: TRBV7-9; D: -; size: -; CDR3: CASTLDRPNTGELFF; DNA: TGTGCCAGCACCCTCGACAGACCCAACACCGGGGAGCTGTTTTTT
J: TRBJ2-2; V: TRBV3-1/TRBV3-2; D: -; size: -; CDR3: CASSQGRGASTGELFF; DNA: TGTGCCAGCAGCCAAGGACGGGGGGCGAGCACCGGGGAGCTGTTTTTT
J: TRBJ1-1; V: TRBV5-1; D: -; size: -; CDR3: CASSRDGLNTEAFF; DNA: TGCGCCAGCAGCCGCGACGGATTGAACACTGAAGCTTTCTTT
J: TRBJ2-7; V: TRBV19; D: -; size: -; CDR3: CASSITSGPLSSYEQYF; DNA: TGTGCCAGTAGTATTACCAGCGGGCCACTCAGCTCCTACGAGCAGTACTTC
J: TRBJ1-6; V: TRBV3-1/TRBV3-2; D: -; size: -; CDR3: CASSQGTGRSPLHF; DNA: TGTGCCAGCAGCCAAGGGACGGGCCGGTCACCCCTCCACTTT
J: TRBJ1-5; V: TRBV7-6; D: TRBD1; size: -; CDR3: CASSPMTGSNQPQHF; DNA: TGTGCCAGCAGCCCCATGACAGGGAGCAATCAGCCCCAGCATTTT
J: TRBJ2-3; V: TRBV15; D: TRBD2; size: -; CDR3: CATSRDSWGTSGRDRYF; DNA: TGTGCCACCAGCAGAGATTCGTGGGGGACTAGCGGGAGGGACCGGTATTTT
J: TRBJ1-6; V: TRBV6-2/TRBV6-3; D: -; size: -; CDR3: CASSPTKGQAINSPLHF; DNA: TGTGCCAGCAGTCCGACGAAGGGGCAGGCTATTAATTCACCCCTCCACTTT
J: TRBJ2-2; V: TRBV7-9; D: -; size: -; CDR3: CASTGVTWELFF; DNA: TGTGCCAGCACGGGGGTTACGTGGGAGCTGTTTTTT
J: TRBJ2-5; V: TRBV7-2; D: -; size: -; CDR3: CASSLGAKETQYF; DNA: TGTGCCAGCAGCTTAGGGGCAAAGGAGACCCAGTACTTC
J: TRBJ1-2; V: TRBV2; D: -; size: -; CDR3: CASSARDYGYTF; DNA: TGTGCCAGCAGTGCTAGGGATTATGGCTACACCTTC
J: TRBJ2-1; V: TRBV12-3/TRBV12-4; D: -; size: few; CDR3: CASRTGQYNEQFF; DNA: TGTGCCAGCAGAACCGGACAGTACAATGAGCAGTTCTTC
J: TRBJ2-6; V: TRBV6-6; D: -; size: once; CDR3: CASSYEGVSGANVLAF; DNA: TGTGCCAGCAGTTACGAGGGGGTCTCTGGGGCCAACGTCCTGGCTTTC
J: TRBJ2-2; V: TRBV5-1; D: TRBD2; size: -; CDR3: CASSPRAGGGTGELFF; DNA: TGCGCCAGCAGCCCCCGGGCGGGAGGGGGCACCGGGGAGCTGTTTTTT
J: TRBJ1-6; V: TRBV11-2; D: -; size: once; CDR3: CASSRGRDTYNSPLHF; DNA: TGTGCCAGCAGCCGGGGGAGAGACACCTATAATTCACCCCTCCACTTT
J: TRBJ1-2; V: TRBV2; D: -; size: -; CDR3: CASSEDLGAVYTF; DNA: TGTGCCAGCAGTGAAGACTTGGGGGCTGTCTACACCTTC
J: TRBJ2-1; V: TRBV5-6; D: TRBD2; size: -; CDR3: CASSPTKRARGYNEQFF; DNA: TGTGCCAGCAGCCCTACGAAGCGGGCGCGGGGGTACAATGAGCAGTTCTTC
J: TRBJ2-1; V: TRBV5-8; D: TRBD2; size: -; CDR3: CASSLVSLAGGSWYNEQFF; DNA: TGTGCCAGCAGCTTGGTCTCGCTAGCGGGGGGGTCATGGTACAATGAGCAGTTCTTC
J: TRBJ2-2; V: TRBV3-1/TRBV3-2; D: -; size: -; CDR3: CASSQDWQDTGELFF; DNA: TGTGCCAGCAGCCAAGATTGGCAAGACACCGGGGAGCTGTTTTTT
J: TRBJ2-2; V: TRBV11-2; D: TRBD1; size: -; CDR3: CASSQQGANTGELFF; DNA: TGTGCCAGCAGCCAACAGGGGGCTAACACCGGGGAGCTGTTTTTT
J: TRBJ1-3; V: TRBV3-1/TRBV3-2; D: -; size: -; CDR3: CASSQWEIGNTIYF; DNA: TGTGCCAGCAGCCAGTGGGAAATCGGAAACACCATATATTTT
J: TRBJ2-7; V: TRBV28; D: -; size: medium-sized; CDR3: CASSFGGDYEQYF; DNA: TGTGCCAGCAGTTTTGGGGGTGACTACGAGCAGTACTTC
J: TRBJ2-7; V: TRBV7-2; D: TRBD2; size: -; CDR3: CASSSLAGPVSEQYF; DNA: TGTGCCAGCAGCTCATTAGCGGGACCCGTCTCGGAGCAGTACTTC
J: TRBJ1-4; V: TRBV5-4; D: TRBD1; size: -; CDR3: CASSVRQGIGEKLFF; DNA: TGTGCCAGCAGCGTACGACAGGGGATCGGTGAAAAACTGTTTTTT
J: TRBJ1-1; V: TRBV19; D: -; size: -; CDR3: CASSMKKPGNTEAFF; DNA: TGTGCCAGTAGTATGAAAAAACCAGGGAACACTGAAGCTTTCTTT
J: TRBJ1-1; V: TRBV10-1; D: -; size: -; CDR3: CASSESGPTEAFF; DNA: TGCGCCAGCAGTGAGTCTGGTCCCACTGAAGCTTTCTTT
J: TRBJ2-7; V: TRBV10-2; D: -; size: -; CDR3: CASSDLTQATYEQYF; DNA: TGCGCCAGCAGTGATCTTACGCAGGCCACCTACGAGCAGTACTTC
J: TRBJ2-1; V: TRBV2; D: -; size: once; CDR3: CASSERGYEQFF; DNA: TGTGCCAGCAGTGAAAGGGGCTATGAGCAGTTCTTC
J: TRBJ1-2; V: TRBV18; D: -; size: once; CDR3: CASSPPAQNNYGYTF; DNA: TGTGCCAGCTCACCACCGGCACAGAATAACTATGGCTACACCTTC
J: TRBJ2-1; V: TRBV7-2; D: TRBD2; size: -; CDR3: CASSERTSGGAFGYEQFF; DNA: TGTGCCAGCAGCGAGCGGACTAGCGGGGGGGCGTTTGGATATGAGCAGTTCTTC
J: TRBJ2-1; V: TRBV11-2; D: -; size: -; CDR3: CASSLGTSLEQFF; DNA: TGTGCCAGCAGCTTAGGGACATCTCTTGAGCAGTTCTTC
J: TRBJ2-7; V: TRBV28; D: TRBD1; size: -; CDR3: CASSPGQGAYEQYF; DNA: TGTGCCAGCAGTCCCGGACAGGGGGCATACGAGCAGTACTTC
J: TRBJ2-4; V: TRBV18; D: -; size: -; CDR3: CASSPPGAKNIQYF; DNA: TGTGCCAGCTCACCGCCCGGCGCCAAAAACATTCAGTACTTC